One sample yielded the 9 T cell receptor beta chains listed below, sequenced in a study of cytomegalovirus exposure and HLA in healthy donors. Primers included in the PCR were 60 Vbeta and 13 Jbeta primers. Only in-frame clones appear in the TCRdb table, and some are missing; sequencing was by immunoSEQ multiplex PCR. The sample carries 100,000 to 150,000 clones, 80% to 90% recorded once. The sample was PBMCs. The receptor source for this set is a man aged 40-49 years in good health and CMV-seronegative.

The V and J genes are TRBV7-9 and TRBJ2-3, with D possibly matching TRBD2 (5 bases). The CDR3 spans 12 residues. Between the trimmed V and J ends, which lost 6 bases and 4 bases, there was a span of 8 bases. Germline lookup yields CDR1 SEHNR and CDR2 FQNEAQ (reference sequence). As DNA, the CDR3 is TGTGCCAGCAGAGAGAGGGCAGATACGCAGTATTTT. This encodes CASRERADTQYF.

The chain uses TRBV2 and TRBJ2-2, with a possible D match to TRBD2 (6 bases). Germline lookup yields CDR1 SNHLY and CDR2 FYNNEI. The CDR3 runs 15 residues. The V gene lost 11 bases and the J gene lost 10 bases, with 26 bases spanning the gap. The CDR3 spells CALGGRGPFPAELFF. The DNA for the CDR3 is TGTGCCTTGGGGGGACGGGGACCGTTTCCGGCGGAGCTGTTTTTT.

J is TRBJ2-7 and V is TRBV19; D might be TRBD2 (5 bases). CDR1 is LNHDA and CDR2 is SQIVND in the germline V gene (reference sequence). Trimming pared 3 bases from V and 2 bases from J, leaving 14 bases between. This CDR3 contains 15 residues. The CDR3 is CASSISDFSPYEQYF. The CDR3 nucleotides read TGTGCCAGTAGTATTTCGGACTTCTCCCCCTACGAGCAGTACTTC.

This chain connects TRBV6-5 to TRBJ2-7, with a possible D match to TRBD1 (6 bases). V lost 2 bases and J lost 1, with 9 bases in between. Germline V gene lookup returns CDR1 MNHEY and CDR2 SVGAGI. This CDR3 region has 14 residues. CDR3 in amino acids: CASSYGTHSYEQYF. Written as DNA, the CDR3 is TGTGCCAGCAGTTACGGGACACATTCCTACGAGCAGTACTTC.

The J gene is TRBJ2-7, the V gene TRBV28; 12 nucleotides line up with TRBD2. This CDR3 has 16 amino acids. V dropped 8 bases and J dropped 3; count of bases not matched to a gene: 11. CDR1 MDHEN and CDR2 SYDVKM come from the germline V gene. The CDR3 here is CASSPRGLAGYYEQYF. In DNA form, the CDR3 reads TGTGCCAGCTCCCCCAGAGGACTAGCGGGATACTACGAGCAGTACTTC.

About this clone itself: One end of the junction fails to match germline, which may point to a read error. The chain recombines TRBV5-6 with TRBJ2-6; TRBD1 aligns across 7 bases. The CDR3 is made up of 16 amino acids. Germline V gene lookup returns CDR1 SGHDT and CDR2 YYEEEE. CDR3 bases: TGTGCCAGCAGCCCTGAGGGGGCCTCTGGGGCCAACGGCCTGACTTTC. Its translation: CASSPEGASGANGLTF. The whole variable domain, remainder taken from reference TRBV5-6 and TRBJ2-6, is DAGVTQSPTHLIKTRGQQVTLRCSPKSGHDTVSWYQQALGQGPQFIFQYYEEEERQRGNFPDRFSGHQFPNYSSELNVNALLLGDSALYLCASSPEGASGANGLTFGAGSRLTVL.

The chain has TRBV10-3 and TRBJ2-5, with 9 bases lining up with TRBD1. The CDR3 contains 12 residues. Germline CDR1 ENHRY, CDR2 SYGVKD. With 11 bases clipped from V and 5 bases from J, the junction kept 6 bases outside the gene matches. The CDR3 spells CASQGAGETQYF. The CDR3 bases are TGTGCCTCACAGGGGGCCGGGGAGACCCAGTACTTC.

This clone occurred once. The chain carries TRBV9 and TRBJ2-5, with 15 bases aligning to TRBD2. Germline CDR1 is SGDLS and CDR2 is YYNGEE. V lost 2 bases and J lost 5; bases outside the gene matches: 1. This CDR3 region has 15 residues. CDR3 sequence: CASSVGLAGGETQYF. CDR3 bases: TGTGCCAGCAGCGTGGGACTAGCGGGGGGTGAGACCCAGTACTTC.

The chain joins TRBV27 to TRBJ1-2; 8 nucleotides line up with TRBD1. J was trimmed by 4 bases and V by 2 bases; bases with no gene match: 9. Germline V CDR1 and CDR2: MNHEY, SMNVEV (reference sequence). The CDR3 sequence is 16 residues long. CDR3 DNA sequence: TGTGCCAGCAGTTTAAGGGCCAGGGGGCGGTCCTATGGCTACACCTTC. Residues: CASSLRARGRSYGYTF.